This T cell receptor (beta chain) was recorded in a study of siplizumab effects on memory and regulatory T cells. Trimming cost V 1 base and J 2 bases; bases outside gene matches: 4. Germline assignment: CDR1 LGHNA and CDR2 YSLEER. CDR3 length: 15 amino acids. Here immunoSEQ multiplex PCR was the method, and the copy in TCRdb shows in-frame clones only, minus some. The table includes around 82,000 clones, about 92% detected once. This clonotype originated in a human donor in good health. The J gene is TRBJ2-7, the V gene TRBV4-3; 8 bases match TRBD2. Sequencing was done on a sample of CD8+ T cells sorted from blood. The CDR3 sequence is CASSQGVGGAYEQYF. The CDR3 nucleotides read TGCGCCAGCAGCCAAGGGGTCGGGGGGGCCTACGAGCAGTACTTC.